This TCR beta chain was sequenced in a study of CD8 T cells in Susac syndrome. Only one count was recorded for this clonotype. Sequencing of TCR beta covered CD8+ and CD4+ T cells obtained from blood. After removal of 1 base from V and 3 bases from J, the junction contained 5 bases not matched to a gene. Per germline, CDR1 GTSNPN and CDR2 SVGIG (reference sequence). The CDR3 contains 14 residues. The RNA, roughly 0.45 to 1 ug, was put through reverse transcription using random hexamers. Coverage of TCR beta CDR3 amplification by immunoSEQ multiplex PCR extended to 54 Vbeta and 13 Jbeta. One entry per CDR3 protein results from TCRdb running MiXCR on the immunoSEQ multiplex PCR reads. There are some 150,000 distinct CDR3 sequences in the sample; around 95% occur only once, and roughly 0.15% lies in the top ten.

The sample consisted of CD8+ T cells from PBMCs. The rearrangement uses TRBV30 and TRBJ1-1, with 7 bases aligning to TRBD1. This TCR was sampled from a human donor with multiple sclerosis. CDR3 residues: CAWSAGQVYTEAFF. DNA for the CDR3: TGTGCCTGGAGTGCTGGACAGGTGTACACTGAAGCTTTCTTT. The full variable domain, with the rest looked up from reference TRBV30 and TRBJ1-1, is SQTIHQWPATLVQPVGSPLSLECTVEGTSNPNLYWYRQAAGRGLQLLFYSVGIGQISSEVPQNLSASRPQDRQFILSSKKLLLSDSGFYLCAWSAGQVYTEAFFGQGTRLTVV.